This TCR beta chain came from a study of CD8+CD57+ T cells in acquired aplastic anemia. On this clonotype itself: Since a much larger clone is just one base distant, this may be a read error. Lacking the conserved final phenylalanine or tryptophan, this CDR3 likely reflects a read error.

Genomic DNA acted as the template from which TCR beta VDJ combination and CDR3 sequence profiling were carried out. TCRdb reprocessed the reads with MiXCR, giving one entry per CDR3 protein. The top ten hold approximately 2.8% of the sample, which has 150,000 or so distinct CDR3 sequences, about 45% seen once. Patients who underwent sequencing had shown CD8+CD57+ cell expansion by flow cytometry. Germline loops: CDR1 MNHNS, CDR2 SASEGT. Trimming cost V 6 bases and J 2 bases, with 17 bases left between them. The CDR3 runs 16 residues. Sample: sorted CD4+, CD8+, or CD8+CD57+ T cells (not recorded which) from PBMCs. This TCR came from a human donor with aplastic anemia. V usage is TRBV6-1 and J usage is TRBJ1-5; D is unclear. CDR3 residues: CASRNIGGFGNQPQHL. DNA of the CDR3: TGTGCCAGCAGAAACATCGGAGGGTTCGGCAATCAGCCCCAGCATCTT.